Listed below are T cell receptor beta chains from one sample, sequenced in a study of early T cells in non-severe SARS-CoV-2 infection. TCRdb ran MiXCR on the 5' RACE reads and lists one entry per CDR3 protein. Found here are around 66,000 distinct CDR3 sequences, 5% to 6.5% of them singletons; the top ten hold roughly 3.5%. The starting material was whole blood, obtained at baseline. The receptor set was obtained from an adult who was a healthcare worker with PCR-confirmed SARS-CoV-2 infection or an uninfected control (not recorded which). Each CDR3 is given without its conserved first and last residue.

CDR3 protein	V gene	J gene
ASSLEIGGLAGVATDTQY	TRBV12-3/TRBV12-4	TRBJ2-3
ASSVGAADTQY	TRBV27	TRBJ2-3
ASSFGVETQY	TRBV7-6	TRBJ2-5
SARDPSYGYT	TRBV20-1	TRBJ1-2
ASSLETSGSYEQY	TRBV5-1	TRBJ2-7
ASSNRDTLH	TRBV2	TRBJ1-6
SARDRGGLYEQY	TRBV20-1	TRBJ2-7
ASSLMGVGNEQF	TRBV7-2	TRBJ2-1
ASTGTRAGEQF	TRBV12-3/TRBV12-4	TRBJ2-1
ASIAGLAKNEQF	TRBV28	TRBJ2-1
SAQGELNTEAF	TRBV20-1	TRBJ1-1
ASSFWGNPNTEAF	TRBV7-2	TRBJ1-1
ASSLIETQY	TRBV7-8	TRBJ2-5
SARDRGLVPYEQY	TRBV20-1	TRBJ2-7
ASSRRQDRSYEQY	TRBV4-2	TRBJ2-7
ASSRGVGGEQY	TRBV11-2	TRBJ2-7
ASSSNLQGPISYEQY	TRBV5-1	TRBJ2-7
ASSRDRTDTQY	TRBV18	TRBJ2-3
SARDLASAGETQY	TRBV20-1	TRBJ2-5
ASSPTGPGTEAF	TRBV11-2	TRBJ1-1
ASSPGQGRQPQH	TRBV7-2	TRBJ1-5
ASNRGSGRQSSGANVLT	TRBV28	TRBJ2-6
ASSHSVTEAF	TRBV3-1	TRBJ1-1
ASSRTANYGYT	TRBV21-1	TRBJ1-2
ASSLTGITGYT	TRBV4-1	TRBJ1-2
ASSSQGYNEQF	TRBV7-2	TRBJ2-1
ASSQGLAGAGEQF	TRBV3-1	TRBJ2-1
ASAQINYGYT	TRBV7-8	TRBJ1-2
SAPGRRNQPQH	TRBV20-1	TRBJ1-5
ASWELAGVRGELF	TRBV18	TRBJ2-2
ASSLGSGEAKEQY	TRBV13	TRBJ2-7
ASSSREQPQH	TRBV27	TRBJ1-5
ASSGLAGITGELF	TRBV25-1	TRBJ2-2
ASSFGQGGNTIY	TRBV18	TRBJ1-3
SAWTGNEKLF	TRBV29-1	TRBJ1-4
ASSLVSVYEQY	TRBV12-3/TRBV12-4	TRBJ2-7
ASSLWGGRALDTQY	TRBV27	TRBJ2-3
ASTEGVGYSGNTIY	TRBV28	TRBJ1-3
ASSADGRYQETQY	TRBV5-1	TRBJ2-5
ASSQDGAGGSQETQY	TRBV4-3	TRBJ2-5
ASSRLDHEQY	TRBV23-1	TRBJ2-7
ASRLNQETQY	TRBV5-1	TRBJ2-5
SARPGGSSYNEQF	TRBV20-1	TRBJ2-1
ASSPAGYRNQPQH	TRBV21-1	TRBJ1-5
ASSSLTQPQH	TRBV28	TRBJ1-5
SARLGETQY	TRBV20-1	TRBJ2-5
ASSPQPSVPAGGQY	TRBV11-2	TRBJ2-7
ASSLEATEAF	TRBV11-2	TRBJ1-1
ASSPQGALPDTQY	TRBV28	TRBJ2-3
ASSLDGRRSYGYT	TRBV5-1	TRBJ1-2
ASSRTPTEAF	TRBV11-2	TRBJ1-1
ASSLGQGFLSASTDTQY	TRBV12-3/TRBV12-4	TRBJ2-3
ASSRRVPKNIQY	TRBV12-3/TRBV12-4	TRBJ2-4
ASSVLSGTYNEQF	TRBV2	TRBJ2-1